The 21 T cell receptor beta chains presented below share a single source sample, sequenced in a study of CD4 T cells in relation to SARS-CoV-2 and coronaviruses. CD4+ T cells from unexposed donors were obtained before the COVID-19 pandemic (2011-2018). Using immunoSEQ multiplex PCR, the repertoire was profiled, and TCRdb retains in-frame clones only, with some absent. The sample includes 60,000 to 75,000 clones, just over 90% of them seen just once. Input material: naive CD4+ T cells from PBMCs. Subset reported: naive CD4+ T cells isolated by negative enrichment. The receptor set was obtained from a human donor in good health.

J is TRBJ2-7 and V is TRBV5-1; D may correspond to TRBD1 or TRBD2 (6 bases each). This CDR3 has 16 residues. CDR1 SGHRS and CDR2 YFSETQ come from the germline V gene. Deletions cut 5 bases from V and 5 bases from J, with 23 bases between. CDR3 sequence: CASRPRLGGQRDEQYF. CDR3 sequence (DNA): TGCGCCAGCAGACCCCGCTTGGGGGGCCAAAGAGACGAGCAGTACTTC.

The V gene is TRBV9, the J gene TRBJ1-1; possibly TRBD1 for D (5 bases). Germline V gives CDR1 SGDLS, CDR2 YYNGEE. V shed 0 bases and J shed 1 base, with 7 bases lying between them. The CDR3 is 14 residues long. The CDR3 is CASSVVGQNTEAFF. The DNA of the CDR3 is TGTGCCAGCAGCGTAGTTGGACAGAACACTGAAGCTTTCTTT. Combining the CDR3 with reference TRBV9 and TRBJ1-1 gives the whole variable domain DSGVTQTPKHLITATGQRVTLRCSPRSGDLSVYWYQQSLDQGLQFLIQYYNGEERAKGNILERFSAQQFPDLHSELNLSSLELGDSALYFCASSVVGQNTEAFFGQGTRLTVV.

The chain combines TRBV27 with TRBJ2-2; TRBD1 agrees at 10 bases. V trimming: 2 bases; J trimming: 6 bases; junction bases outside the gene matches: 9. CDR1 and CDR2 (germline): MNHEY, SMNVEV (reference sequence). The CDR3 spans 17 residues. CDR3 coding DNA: TGTGCCAGCAGTTTACTCCTAGGACAGGGGGTGTCCGGGGAGCTGTTTTTT. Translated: CASSLLLGQGVSGELFF.

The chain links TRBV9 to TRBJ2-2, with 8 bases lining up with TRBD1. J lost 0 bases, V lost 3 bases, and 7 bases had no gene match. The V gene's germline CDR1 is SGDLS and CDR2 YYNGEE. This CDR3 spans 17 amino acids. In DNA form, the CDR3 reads TGTGCCAGCAGCGGAGGGACAGGTCTTTCGAACACCGGGGAGCTGTTTTTT. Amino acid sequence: CASSGGTGLSNTGELFF. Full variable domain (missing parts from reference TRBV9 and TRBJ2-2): DSGVTQTPKHLITATGQRVTLRCSPRSGDLSVYWYQQSLDQGLQFLIQYYNGEERAKGNILERFSAQQFPDLHSELNLSSLELGDSALYFCASSGGTGLSNTGELFFGEGSRLTVL.

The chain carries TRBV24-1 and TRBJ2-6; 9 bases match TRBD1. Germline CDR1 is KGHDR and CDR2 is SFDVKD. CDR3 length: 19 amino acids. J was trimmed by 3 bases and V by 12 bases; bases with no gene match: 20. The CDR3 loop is CAVISTGQGLKDGANVLTF. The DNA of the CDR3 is TGTGCCGTCATTTCCACGGGACAGGGACTCAAAGATGGGGCCAACGTCCTGACTTTC.

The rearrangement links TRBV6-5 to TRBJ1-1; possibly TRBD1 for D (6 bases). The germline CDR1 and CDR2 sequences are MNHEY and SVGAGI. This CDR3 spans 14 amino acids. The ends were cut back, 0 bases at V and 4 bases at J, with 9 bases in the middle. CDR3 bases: TGTGCCAGCAGTTACTCAACAGGGAGCACTGAAGCTTTCTTT. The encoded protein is CASSYSTGSTEAFF.

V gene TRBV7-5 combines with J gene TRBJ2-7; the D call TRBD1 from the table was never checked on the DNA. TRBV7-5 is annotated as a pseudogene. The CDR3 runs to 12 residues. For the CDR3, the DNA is TGTGCCAGAAGTGTTAGGGGCGACGAGCAGTACTTC. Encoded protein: CARSVRGDEQYF.

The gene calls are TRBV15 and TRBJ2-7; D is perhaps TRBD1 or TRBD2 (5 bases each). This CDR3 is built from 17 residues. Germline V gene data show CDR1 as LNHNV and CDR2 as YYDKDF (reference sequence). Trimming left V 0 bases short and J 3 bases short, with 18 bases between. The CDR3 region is CATSRDVGAGIYYEQYF. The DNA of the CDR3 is TGTGCCACCAGCAGAGATGTCGGGGCAGGGATCTACTACGAGCAGTACTTC.

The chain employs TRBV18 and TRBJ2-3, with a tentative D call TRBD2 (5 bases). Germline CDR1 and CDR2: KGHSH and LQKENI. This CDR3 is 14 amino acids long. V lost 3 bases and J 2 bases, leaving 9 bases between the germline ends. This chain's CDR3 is CASSPTTYTDTQYF. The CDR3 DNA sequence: TGTGCCAGCTCACCGACTACCTACACAGATACGCAGTATTTT.

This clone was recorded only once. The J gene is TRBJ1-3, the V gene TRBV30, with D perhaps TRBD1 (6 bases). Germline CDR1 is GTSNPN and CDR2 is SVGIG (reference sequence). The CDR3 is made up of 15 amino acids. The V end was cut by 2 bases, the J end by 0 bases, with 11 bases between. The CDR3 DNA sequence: TGTGCCTGGAGTCAGGGGCAGTACTCTGGAAACACCATATATTTT. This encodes CAWSQGQYSGNTIYF.

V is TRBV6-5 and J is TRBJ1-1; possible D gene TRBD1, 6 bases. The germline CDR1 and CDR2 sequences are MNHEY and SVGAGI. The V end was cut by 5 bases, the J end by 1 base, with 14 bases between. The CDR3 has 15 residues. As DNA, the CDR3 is TGTGCCAGCAGTACCCCGGGGGCCCAGAACACTGAAGCTTTCTTT. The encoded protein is CASSTPGAQNTEAFF.

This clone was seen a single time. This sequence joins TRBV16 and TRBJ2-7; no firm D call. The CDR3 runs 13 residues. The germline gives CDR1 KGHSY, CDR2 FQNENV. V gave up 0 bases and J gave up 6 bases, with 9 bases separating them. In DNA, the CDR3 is TGTGCCAGCAGCCAATCGTACGCAGGCGAGCAGTACTTC. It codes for CASSQSYAGEQYF.

As DNA, the CDR3 is TGCGCCAGCAGCCAAGATATGAGACCCCCGGCCCAACGCTACGAGCAGTACTTC. Its translation is CASSQDMRPPAQRYEQYF. The chain uses TRBV4-1 and TRBJ2-7; D uncertain. The CDR3 contains 18 residues. Trimming took off 0 bases at V and 3 bases at J, with 21 bases between the two ends. Germline V lookup: CDR1 MGHRA, CDR2 YSYEKL.

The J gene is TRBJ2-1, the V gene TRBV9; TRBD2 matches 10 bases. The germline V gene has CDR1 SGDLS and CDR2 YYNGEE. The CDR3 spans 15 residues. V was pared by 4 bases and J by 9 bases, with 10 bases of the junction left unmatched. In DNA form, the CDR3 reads TGTGCCAGCAGCCTGGGGCTAGCGGGAGAAAGTGAGCAGTTCTTC. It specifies CASSLGLAGESEQFF.

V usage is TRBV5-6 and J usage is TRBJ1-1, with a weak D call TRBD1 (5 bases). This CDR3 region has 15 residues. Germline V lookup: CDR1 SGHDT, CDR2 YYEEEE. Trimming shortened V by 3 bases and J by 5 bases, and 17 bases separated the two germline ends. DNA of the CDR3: TGTGCCAGCAGCTGGGGCCAGGCTCTCCCTACTGAAGCTTTCTTT. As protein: CASSWGQALPTEAFF. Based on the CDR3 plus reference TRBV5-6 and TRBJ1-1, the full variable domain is DAGVTQSPTHLIKTRGQQVTLRCSPKSGHDTVSWYQQALGQGPQFIFQYYEEEERQRGNFPDRFSGHQFPNYSSELNVNALLLGDSALYLCASSWGQALPTEAFFGQGTRLTVV.

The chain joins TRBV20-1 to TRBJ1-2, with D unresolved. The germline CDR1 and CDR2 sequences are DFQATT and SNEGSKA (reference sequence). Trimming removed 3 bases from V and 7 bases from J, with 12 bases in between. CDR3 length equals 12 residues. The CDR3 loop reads CSASSGLRGYTF. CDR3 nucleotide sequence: TGCAGTGCTAGTTCGGGTTTGCGTGGCTACACCTTC.

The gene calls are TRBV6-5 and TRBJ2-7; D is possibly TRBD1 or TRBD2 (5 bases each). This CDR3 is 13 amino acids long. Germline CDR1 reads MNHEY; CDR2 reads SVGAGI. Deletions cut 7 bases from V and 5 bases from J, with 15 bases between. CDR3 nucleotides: TGTGCCAGCACAGGAGCAGGGACCCACGAGCAGTACTTC. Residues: CASTGAGTHEQYF.

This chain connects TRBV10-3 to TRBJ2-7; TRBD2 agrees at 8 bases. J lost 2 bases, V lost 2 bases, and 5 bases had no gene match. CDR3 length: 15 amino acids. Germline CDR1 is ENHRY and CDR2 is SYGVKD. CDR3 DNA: TGTGCCATCAGTGAGGGGGAGCGGGGGACCTACGAGCAGTACTTC. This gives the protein CAISEGERGTYEQYF.

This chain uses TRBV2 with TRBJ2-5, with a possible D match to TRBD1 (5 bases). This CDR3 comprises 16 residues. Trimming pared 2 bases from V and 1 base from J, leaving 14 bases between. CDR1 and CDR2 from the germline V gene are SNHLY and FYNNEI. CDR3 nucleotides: TGTGCCAGCAGTGAATTTGGGCAGGGTGGCCAAGAGACCCAGTACTTC. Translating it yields CASSEFGQGGQETQYF.

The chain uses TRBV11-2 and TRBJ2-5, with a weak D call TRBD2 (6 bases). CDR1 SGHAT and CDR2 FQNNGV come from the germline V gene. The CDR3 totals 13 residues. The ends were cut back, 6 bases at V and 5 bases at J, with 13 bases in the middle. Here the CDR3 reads CASRDYRGETQYF. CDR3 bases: TGTGCCAGCAGGGACTACCGGGGGGAGACCCAGTACTTC.

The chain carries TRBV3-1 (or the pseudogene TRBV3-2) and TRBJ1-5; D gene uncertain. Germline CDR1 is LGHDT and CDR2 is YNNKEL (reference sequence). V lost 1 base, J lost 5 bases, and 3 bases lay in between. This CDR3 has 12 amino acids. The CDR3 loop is CASSQGDQPQHF. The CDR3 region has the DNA TGTGCCAGCAGCCAAGGAGATCAGCCCCAGCATTTT.